This T cell receptor (beta chain) was retrieved from a study of blood T cell repertoires in COVID-19 (dated by TCRdb to 2018 to 2021). Background for the entire study: The collaborator samples originated in the United States, Italy and Spain and spanned the acute and convalescent phases of COVID-19. The material from the prospective study consisted of cDNA or gDNA derived from T cells, B-cell-depleted T cells, or PBMCs. Subjects who had been exposed to COVID-19, were actively infected with it, or had recovered from it provided the deeply sampled blood TCRbeta repertoires that made up the dataset. Sample metadata almost always included a de-identified subject ID, COVID-19 status, age in years and sex. The repertoires were released in a freely available public database intended as a resource for research on the immune response to SARS-CoV-2. Samples were obtained from the ongoing ImmuneRACE study (first 160 participants) and from about 1,300 subjects provided by 6 global collaborators. Where available, HLA class I and class II types were obtained from metadata supplied by the sample provider rather than from assay-based typing.

Looking up the germline V gene yields CDR1 SGHDT and CDR2 YYEEEE. The CDR3 covers 16 residues, taking in both the cysteine and the phenylalanine. Of all the DNA, just the CDR3 is kept, 48 bases in frame from base 1. V is cut back by 1 base and J by 3 bases, with 5 bases in the junction unmatched. TCRbeta CDR3 regions were amplified from genomic DNA using the immunoSEQ Assay, a bias-controlled multiplex PCR. The published analysis was carried out like this. Nucleated cell counts per sample were estimated from amplification of reference gene primers within the assay. To quantify the absolute abundance of each unique TCRbeta CDR3 rearrangement, sequence reads were collapsed and filtered. Productive Simpson clonality was computed per sample as the square root of Simpson's diversity index over productive rearrangements. Held by TCRdb, this immuneACCESS table contains in-frame sequences only and omits some clones. Under half of the omission traces to an unresolved V gene where checked; the cause of the rest is unknown. D and trimming come from the DNA, and the V and J calls and clone size come from that table. The sample profile shows 25,000 to 30,000 clones; over 70% of them were found once. Of the sample, approximately 15% falls within the top ten clones.

As concerns this clone: Which antigen it targets is not known. No quality values exist for individual bases; no much larger clone is one base distant.

Findings and caveats that apply to the study as a whole: How much clinical and demographic metadata was included differed by source and by participant, and the metadata was provided uncurated.

Collaborating institutions collected whole blood in K2EDTA tubes following their own protocols. Collaborator samples were shipped for TCRbeta analysis as frozen whole blood, isolated PBMCs, or DNA extracted from either sample type. The receptor comes from a man between 65 and 85 years old with active COVID-19. The sequenced sample was peripheral blood. Rearrangement joined TRBV5-6 to TRBJ2-3; TRBD1 lines up with 10 middle nucleotides. The CDR3 protein: CASSLPGTGDTDTQYF. Here is the DNA: TGTGCCAGCAGCTTGCCCGGGACAGGGGATACAGATACGCAGTATTTT.